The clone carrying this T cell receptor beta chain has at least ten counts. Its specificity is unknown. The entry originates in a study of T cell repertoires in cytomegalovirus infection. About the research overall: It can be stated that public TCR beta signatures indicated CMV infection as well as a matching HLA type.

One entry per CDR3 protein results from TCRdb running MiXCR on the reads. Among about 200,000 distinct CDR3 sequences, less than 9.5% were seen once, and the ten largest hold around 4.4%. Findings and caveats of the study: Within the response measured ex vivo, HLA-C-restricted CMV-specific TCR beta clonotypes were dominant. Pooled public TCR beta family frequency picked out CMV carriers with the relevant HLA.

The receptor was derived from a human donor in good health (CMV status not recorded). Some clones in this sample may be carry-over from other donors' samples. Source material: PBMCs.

This CDR3 reads CASSQEMALASEQYF. Here the CDR3 DNA reads TGCGCCAGCAGCCAAGAGATGGCTTTGGCCAGCGAGCAGTACTTC. The genes are TRBV4-3 and TRBJ2-7, with D unclear. CDR1 LGHNA and CDR2 YSLEER come from the germline V gene. V gave up 0 bases and J gave up 6 bases, with 15 bases separating them. CDR3 size: 15 residues.